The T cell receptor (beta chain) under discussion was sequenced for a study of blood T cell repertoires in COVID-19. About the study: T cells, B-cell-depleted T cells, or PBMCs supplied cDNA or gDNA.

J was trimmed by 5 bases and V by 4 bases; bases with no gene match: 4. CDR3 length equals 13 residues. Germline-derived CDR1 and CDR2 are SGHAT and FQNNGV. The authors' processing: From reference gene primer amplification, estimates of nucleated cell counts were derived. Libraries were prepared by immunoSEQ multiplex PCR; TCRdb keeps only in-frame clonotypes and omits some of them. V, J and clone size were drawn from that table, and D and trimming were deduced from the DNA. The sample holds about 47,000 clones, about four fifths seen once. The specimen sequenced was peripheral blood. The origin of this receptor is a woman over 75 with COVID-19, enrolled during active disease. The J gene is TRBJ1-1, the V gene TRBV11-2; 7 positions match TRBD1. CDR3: CASSSQGRTEAFF. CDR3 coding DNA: TGTGCCAGCAGCTCACAGGGGAGGACTGAAGCTTTCTTT.